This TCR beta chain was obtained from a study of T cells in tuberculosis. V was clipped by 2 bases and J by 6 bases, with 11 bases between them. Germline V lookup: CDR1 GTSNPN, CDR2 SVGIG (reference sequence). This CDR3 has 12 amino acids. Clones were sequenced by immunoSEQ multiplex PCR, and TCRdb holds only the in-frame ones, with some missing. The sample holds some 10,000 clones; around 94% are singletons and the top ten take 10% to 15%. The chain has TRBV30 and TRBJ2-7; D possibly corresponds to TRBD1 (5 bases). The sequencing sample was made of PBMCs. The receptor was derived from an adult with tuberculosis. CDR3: CAWSTSGSEQYF. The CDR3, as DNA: TGTGCCTGGAGTACTTCAGGGTCCGAGCAGTACTTC.